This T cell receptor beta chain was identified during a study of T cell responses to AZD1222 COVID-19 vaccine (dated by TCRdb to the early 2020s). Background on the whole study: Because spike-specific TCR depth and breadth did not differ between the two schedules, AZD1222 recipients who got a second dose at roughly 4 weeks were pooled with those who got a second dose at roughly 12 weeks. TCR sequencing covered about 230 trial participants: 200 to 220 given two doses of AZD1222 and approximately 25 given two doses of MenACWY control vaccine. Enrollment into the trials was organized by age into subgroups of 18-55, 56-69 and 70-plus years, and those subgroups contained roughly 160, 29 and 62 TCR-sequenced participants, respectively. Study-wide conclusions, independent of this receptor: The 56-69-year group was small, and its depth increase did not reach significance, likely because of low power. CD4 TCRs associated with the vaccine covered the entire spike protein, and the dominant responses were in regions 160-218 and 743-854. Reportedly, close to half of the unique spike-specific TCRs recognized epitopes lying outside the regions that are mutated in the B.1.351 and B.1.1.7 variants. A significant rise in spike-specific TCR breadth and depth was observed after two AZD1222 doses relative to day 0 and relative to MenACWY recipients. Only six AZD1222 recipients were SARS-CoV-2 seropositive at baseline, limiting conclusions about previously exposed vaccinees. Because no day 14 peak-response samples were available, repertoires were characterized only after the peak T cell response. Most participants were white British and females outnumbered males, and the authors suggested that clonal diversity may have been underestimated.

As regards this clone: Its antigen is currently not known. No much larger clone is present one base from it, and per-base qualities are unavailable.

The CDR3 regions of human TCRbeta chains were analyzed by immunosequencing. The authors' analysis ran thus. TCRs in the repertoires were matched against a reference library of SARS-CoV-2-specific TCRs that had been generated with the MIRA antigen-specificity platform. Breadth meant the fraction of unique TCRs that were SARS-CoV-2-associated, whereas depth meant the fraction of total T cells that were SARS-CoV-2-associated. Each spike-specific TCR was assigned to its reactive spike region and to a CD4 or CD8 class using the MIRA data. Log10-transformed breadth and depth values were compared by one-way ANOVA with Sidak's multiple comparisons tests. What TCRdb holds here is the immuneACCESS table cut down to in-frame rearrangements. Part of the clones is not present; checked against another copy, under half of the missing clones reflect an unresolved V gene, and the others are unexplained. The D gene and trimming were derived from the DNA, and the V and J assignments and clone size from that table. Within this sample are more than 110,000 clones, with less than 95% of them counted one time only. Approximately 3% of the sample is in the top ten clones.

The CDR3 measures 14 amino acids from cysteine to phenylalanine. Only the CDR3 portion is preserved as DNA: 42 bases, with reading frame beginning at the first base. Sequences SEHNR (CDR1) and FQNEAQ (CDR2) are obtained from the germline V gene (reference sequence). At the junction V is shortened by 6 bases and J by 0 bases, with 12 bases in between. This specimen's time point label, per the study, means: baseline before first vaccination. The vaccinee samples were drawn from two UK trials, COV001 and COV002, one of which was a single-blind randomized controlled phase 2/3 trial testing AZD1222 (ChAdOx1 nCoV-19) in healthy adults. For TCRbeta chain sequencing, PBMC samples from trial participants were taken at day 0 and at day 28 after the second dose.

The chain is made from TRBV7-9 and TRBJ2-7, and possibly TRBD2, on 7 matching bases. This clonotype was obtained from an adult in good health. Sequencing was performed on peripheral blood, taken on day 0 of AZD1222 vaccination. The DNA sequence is TGTGCCAGCAGTGGGGGAGGGGGCTCCTACGAGCAGTACTTC. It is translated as CASSGGGGSYEQYF.